These 31 T cell receptor beta chains share one sample of origin, sequenced in a study of T cells in localized non-small cell lung cancer. Clones were read by immunoSEQ multiplex PCR, and TCRdb kept only the in-frame ones, dropping some. This table has some 51,000 clones, about nine tenths appearing once. Sequenced here: peripheral blood, sampled before any cancer treatment. The receptors stem from a woman between 40 and 69 years old with stage I lung adenocarcinoma.

The CDR3 here is CASSQRGGSTEAFF. The DNA for the CDR3 is TGCGCCAGCAGTCAGAGGGGGGGTAGCACTGAAGCTTTCTTT. The chain carries TRBV23-1 and TRBJ1-1; a possible D gene is TRBD1 (6 bases). TRBV23-1 is classed as an ORF, of uncertain function. Trimming took 3 bases from V and 4 from J, leaving 12 bases between them. This CDR3 spans 14 amino acids.

This chain joins TRBV6-5 and TRBJ1-1, with 8 bases aligning to TRBD1. V trimming: 10 bases; J trimming: 4 bases; junction bases outside the gene matches: 8. Germline CDR1 reads MNHEY; CDR2 reads SVGAGI. This CDR3 is built from 13 residues. In DNA, the CDR3 is TGTGCCATCAGGACAGGGTTTACCACTGAAGCTTTCTTT. Its translation: CAIRTGFTTEAFF.

The rearrangement joins TRBV5-1 to TRBJ2-2, with TRBD2 matching over 12 bases. Germline values: CDR1 SGHRS, CDR2 YFSETQ. V lost 4 bases and J lost 0; bases outside the gene matches: 4. The CDR3 runs to 17 residues. CDR3 amino acids: CASSTGLAGSNTGELFF. Here the CDR3 DNA reads TGCGCCAGCAGCACCGGACTAGCGGGGTCGAACACCGGGGAGCTGTTTTTT.

The rearrangement uses TRBV30 and TRBJ1-1; 8 positions match TRBD1. The CDR3 consists of 17 residues. Trimming at V came to 3 bases and at J to 2 bases, leaving 14 bases not matched to a gene. Germline V gives CDR1 GTSNPN, CDR2 SVGIG (reference sequence). In nucleotides, the CDR3 is TGTGCCTGGAGCGAATGGCAGGGGGCAGTCCCTAACACTGAAGCTTTCTTT. Its translation is CAWSEWQGAVPNTEAFF.

The chain joins TRBV30 to TRBJ1-1, with 7 bases that match TRBD1. Germline V gene sequence: CDR1 GTSNPN, CDR2 SVGIG (reference sequence). This CDR3 is 16 amino acids long. Unmatched junction bases numbered 8, after V lost 0 bases and J lost 1 base. CDR3 nucleotides: TGTGCCTGGAGTGTAGGGCCAGGGGGGAGGAACACTGAAGCTTTCTTT. It translates to CAWSVGPGGRNTEAFF.

The chain employs TRBV30 and TRBJ1-1, with D unresolved. This CDR3 comprises 12 residues. Germline-derived CDR1 and CDR2 are GTSNPN and SVGIG (reference sequence). Trimming took off 3 bases at V and 7 bases at J, with 12 bases between the two ends. The CDR3 spells CAWSPYKGEAFF. Here the CDR3 DNA reads TGTGCCTGGAGCCCGTACAAGGGTGAAGCTTTCTTT.

A few counts support this clone. The chain combines TRBV18 with TRBJ1-6; a weak D match, TRBD1 (5 bases). The V end was cut by 4 bases, the J end by 14 bases, with 15 bases between. This CDR3 is 13 amino acids long. The germline gives CDR1 KGHSH, CDR2 LQKENI. The CDR3 loop reads CASSRGPSETLHF. The CDR3 coding sequence is TGTGCCAGCTCACGGGGACCCAGTGAAACCCTCCACTTT.

V and J are TRBV29-1 and TRBJ2-5, with 7 positions matching TRBD1. With 4 bases clipped from V and 5 bases from J, the junction kept 10 bases outside the gene matches. The CDR3 runs to 14 residues. Per germline, CDR1 SQVTM and CDR2 ANQGSEA. The CDR3 region is CSVGRTGGGETQYF. The CDR3 region has the DNA TGCAGCGTTGGCCGGACAGGCGGCGGGGAGACCCAGTACTTC.

Of note for this clone: This sample also contains other DNA sequences that code for the same CDR3. The V gene is TRBV25-1, the J gene TRBJ1-2; D might be TRBD1 (6 bases). The CDR3 contains 15 residues. Germline CDR1 and CDR2: MGHDK and SYGVNS. With 3 bases removed from V and 7 bases from J, the gap between germline ends came to 18 bases. The CDR3 loop is CASSDFTGMGLGYTF. CDR3 sequence (DNA): TGTGCCAGCAGTGATTTTACAGGGATGGGTCTTGGCTACACCTTC.

The gene calls are TRBV7-7 and TRBJ2-2; 14 nucleotides align to TRBD2. This CDR3 contains 17 residues. Germline lookup yields CDR1 SSHAT and CDR2 FNYEAQ (reference sequence). The trim removed 5 bases at V and 4 bases at J, leaving 6 bases unmatched. The CDR3 nucleotides read TGTGCCAGCAGCGTGACTAGCGGGGGGGCCGTCACCGGGGAGCTGTTTTTT. Translating it yields CASSVTSGGAVTGELFF.

CDR3 sequence (DNA): TGTGCCAGCGGGACAGTTTCCTACAATGAGCAGTTCTTC. It specifies CASGTVSYNEQFF. The chain couples TRBV27 to TRBJ2-1; 7 bases are a match to TRBD1. V gave up 8 bases and J gave up 1 base; unmatched junction bases: 2. The CDR3 extends over 13 amino acids. Germline loops: CDR1 MNHEY, CDR2 SMNVEV (reference sequence).

V and J are TRBV7-9 and TRBJ1-3; no reliable D call. Per the germline V gene, CDR1 is SEHNR and CDR2 is FQNEAQ (reference sequence). The CDR3 is made up of 17 amino acids. Trimming shortened V by 3 bases and J by 0 bases, and 15 bases separated the two germline ends. The CDR3 coding sequence is TGTGCCAGCAGCTTCCCCCTTTCAAGGGTCTCTGGAAACACCATATATTTT. Translated, it gives CASSFPLSRVSGNTIYF.

This chain joins TRBV6-6 and TRBJ2-7; no reliable D call. The CDR3 has 16 amino acids. V lost 6 bases to trimming and J lost 0 bases, with 18 bases between them. Germline V CDR1 and CDR2: MNHNY, SVGAGI (reference sequence). The CDR3 protein is CASRQGPSDGSYEQYF. In DNA form, the CDR3 reads TGTGCCAGCAGACAAGGACCCTCTGACGGCTCCTACGAGCAGTACTTC.

J is TRBJ1-2 and V is TRBV6-1, with TRBD1 matching over 7 bases. CDR1 and CDR2 from the germline V gene are MNHNS and SASEGT. Trimming removed 4 bases from V and 5 bases from J; junction bases left unmatched: 7. This CDR3 comprises 14 residues. DNA of the CDR3: TGTGCCAGCAGTGCGAGGGGGCAAGGGTATGGCTACACCTTC. Its protein product is CASSARGQGYGYTF.

The chain has TRBV30 and TRBJ1-5, with D unclear. The CDR3 runs to 13 residues. The germline gives CDR1 GTSNPN, CDR2 SVGIG (reference sequence). Trimming took 5 bases from V and 2 from J, leaving 10 bases between them. Here the CDR3 reads CAWGVGGNQPQHF. The CDR3 DNA sequence: TGTGCCTGGGGGGTCGGAGGCAATCAGCCCCAGCATTTT.

This chain connects TRBV18 to TRBJ1-1, with D possibly matching TRBD1 (5 bases). Trimming removed 3 bases at V and 1 base at J, with 15 bases between. Germline assignment: CDR1 KGHSH and CDR2 LQKENI. The CDR3 covers 16 residues. This chain's CDR3 is CASSPAWGTGNTEAFF. CDR3 in DNA: TGTGCCAGCTCACCCGCATGGGGGACTGGGAACACTGAAGCTTTCTTT.

The genes are TRBV4-2 and TRBJ2-3; TRBD2 matches at 13 bases. J gave up 2 bases and V 3 bases, and 8 bases lay outside the gene matches. CDR1 and CDR2 from the germline V gene are LGHNA and YNFKEQ. This CDR3 has 18 residues. The CDR3 DNA follows: TGTGCCAGCAGCCACGTACGACTAGCGGGGGGACACACAGATACGCAGTATTTT. Translation: CASSHVRLAGGHTDTQYF.

This chain's CDR3 is CASSLVQGASYEQYF. The CDR3 DNA reads TGTGCCAGCAGCTTAGTGCAGGGCGCGAGTTACGAGCAGTACTTC. This chain connects TRBV7-2 to TRBJ2-7; a possible D gene is TRBD1 (5 bases). Trimming took off 1 base at V and 4 bases at J, with 14 bases between the two ends. This CDR3 is 15 amino acids long. Germline loops: CDR1 SGHTA, CDR2 FQGNSA.

This clone is deemed medium-sized. The chain has TRBV21-1 and TRBJ1-1; the table calls TRBD1, which could not be checked here. TRBV21-1 is listed as a pseudogene. The CDR3 is 17 residues long. Here the CDR3 reads CASSKVRTGGARTEAFF. In nucleotides, the CDR3 is TGTGCCAGCAGCAAAGTAAGAACAGGGGGCGCGAGAACTGAAGCTTTCTTT.

The chain is built from TRBV4-3 and TRBJ1-2, with D perhaps TRBD1 (6 bases). CDR3 length equals 18 residues. Trimming pared 1 base from V and 1 base from J, leaving 19 bases between. Germline V gene lookup returns CDR1 LGHNA and CDR2 YSLEER. The chain's CDR3 is CASSQVVTRGLGNYGYTF. DNA for the CDR3: TGCGCCAGCAGCCAAGTGGTTACAAGGGGGTTAGGTAACTATGGCTACACCTTC.

The count of this clone is one. This chain connects TRBV2 to TRBJ1-1; D call uncertain. V shed 7 bases and J shed 0 bases, with 9 bases lying between them. CDR1 is SNHLY, CDR2 FYNNEI, per germline. The CDR3 length is 13 residues. This CDR3 is CASKVALNTEAFF. CDR3 in DNA: TGTGCCAGCAAGGTCGCCTTGAACACTGAAGCTTTCTTT.

The rearrangement links TRBV6-5 to TRBJ1-3; D might be TRBD1 (5 bases). Germline CDR1 MNHEY, CDR2 SVGAGI. The germline V and J ends were trimmed by 6 bases and 4 bases, with 16 bases remaining between them. CDR3 size: 15 residues. CDR3 in DNA: TGTGCCAGCAGGGGGGGTCCCTTTGGCGGAAACACCATATATTTT. Encoded protein: CASRGGPFGGNTIYF.

This sequence joins TRBV19 and TRBJ2-1; D not certain. The CDR3 runs to 13 residues. The V gene's germline CDR1 is LNHDA and CDR2 SQIVND (reference sequence). Trimming took 10 bases from V and 0 from J, leaving 10 bases between them. CDR3 sequence (DNA): TGTGCCACCAAAAGCTTCTCCTACAATGAGCAGTTCTTC. This translates into CATKSFSYNEQFF. Based on the CDR3 plus reference TRBV19 and TRBJ2-1, the full variable domain is DGGITQSPKYLFRKEGQNVTLSCEQNLNHDAMYWYRQDPGQGLRLIYYSQIVNDFQKGDIAEGYSVSREKKESFPLTVTSAQKNPTAFYLCATKSFSYNEQFFGPGTRLTVL.

The rearrangement uses TRBV6-1 and TRBJ1-2; 10 positions match TRBD1. CDR3 size: 15 residues. V shed 7 bases, J shed 2 bases, and the junction held 7 bases outside the gene matches. Germline CDR1 and CDR2: MNHNS and SASEGT. The CDR3 reads CASTPGQGSNYGYTF. The CDR3 region has the DNA TGTGCCAGCACTCCGGGACAGGGGTCGAACTATGGCTACACCTTC.

The chain links TRBV15 to TRBJ1-5, with no clear D. V lost 0 bases and J lost 10, with 10 bases in between. CDR3 length: 13 residues. CDR1 LNHNV and CDR2 YYDKDF come from the germline V gene (reference sequence). The DNA of the CDR3 is TGTGCCACCAGCAGAGATCGCTCCGTACCCCAGCATTTT. Amino acids: CATSRDRSVPQHF.

The chain joins TRBV5-1 to TRBJ2-3; 11 nucleotides agree with TRBD1. The CDR3 is made up of 16 amino acids. Germline loops: CDR1 SGHRS, CDR2 YFSETQ. V lost 0 bases, J lost 4 bases, and 4 bases stayed unmatched. CDR3 amino acids: CASSLDGQGAADTQYF. The CDR3 region has the DNA TGCGCCAGCAGCTTGGATGGACAGGGGGCGGCAGATACGCAGTATTTT.

This clone appeared once. The CDR3 DNA is TGTGCCTGGGAGGGACTAGCGGGGACTCTAGATACGCAGTATTTT. Protein product: CAWEGLAGTLDTQYF. The chain is built from TRBV30 and TRBJ2-3; 13 bases map to TRBD2. Germline V lookup: CDR1 GTSNPN, CDR2 SVGIG (reference sequence). This CDR3 region has 15 residues. J gave up 5 bases and V 5 bases, and 7 bases lay outside the gene matches.

This rearrangement joins TRBV10-3 to TRBJ2-1; no definite D call. CDR3 size: 13 residues. V lost 6 bases and J 9 bases, leaving 15 bases between the germline ends. From germline, CDR1 is ENHRY and CDR2 SYGVKD. In nucleotides, the CDR3 is TGTGCCATCAGGGGGAACGGGCAGATTGAGCAGTTCTTC. Its translation: CAIRGNGQIEQFF.

The V and J genes are TRBV1 and TRBJ1-4; no DNA check was done on the table's D call, TRBD1. TRBV1 is annotated as a pseudogene. CDR3 length: 16 residues. CDR3 DNA: TGCACCAGCAGCCAAGATGGAGGACAGCCGAATGAAAAACTGTTTTTT. It specifies CTSSQDGGQPNEKLFF.

DNA for the CDR3: TGTGCCAGTAGTATCGGGGGCCATCAAGAGACCCAGTACTTC. Translation gives CASSIGGHQETQYF. The gene calls are TRBV19 and TRBJ2-5; D is perhaps TRBD1 or TRBD2 (6 bases each). The V end lost 3 bases, the J end lost 2 bases, and 10 bases lay between the germline ends. This CDR3 has 14 amino acids. CDR1 is LNHDA, CDR2 SQIVND, per germline (reference sequence). The full variable domain, with the rest looked up from reference TRBV19 and TRBJ2-5, is DGGITQSPKYLFRKEGQNVTLSCEQNLNHDAMYWYRQDPGQGLRLIYYSQIVNDFQKGDIAEGYSVSREKKESFPLTVTSAQKNPTAFYLCASSIGGHQETQYFGPGTRLLVL.

The chain links TRBV2 to TRBJ1-5; 8 bases align to TRBD1. The CDR3 consists of 15 residues. Germline assignment: CDR1 SNHLY and CDR2 FYNNEI. The trim removed 7 bases at V and 1 base at J, leaving 6 bases unmatched. CDR3 sequence (DNA): TGTGCCAGCAACCTACAGGGGGGAAGCAATCAGCCCCAGCATTTT. Translation gives CASNLQGGSNQPQHF.